The source of this TCR beta chain is a study of blood T cells in healthy people across ages. Study-wide findings and caveats: Diversity was higher, and naive CD4+ cells more numerous, in long-lived donors than in aged donors. Diversity estimated from one million T cells was considered an underestimate.

For this clonotype: Its matching antigen is unknown.

Peripheral blood samples of 9 to 10 milliliters were drawn from each donor. J was trimmed by 0 bases and V by 6 bases; bases with no gene match: 3. Germline CDR1 and CDR2: MNHEY and SMNVEV (reference sequence). This CDR3 spans 14 amino acids. Combining a sample-barcoded 5' primer with a J-beta primer mix, a second PCR ran for about 7 to 11 cycles. TCRdb called the 5' RACE reads again in MiXCR, with one record for every CDR3 protein. Of about 1.8 million distinct CDR3 sequences listed, around 50% are singletons. The V and J genes are TRBV27 and TRBJ2-3; 7 nucleotides match TRBD1. Sequenced sample: blood. The sequence derives from a woman aged 40-49 years in good health. The CDR3 loop is CASRTGSSTDTQYF. The CDR3 coding sequence is TGTGCCAGCAGGACAGGGTCTAGCACAGATACGCAGTATTTT.